The clone carrying this T cell receptor beta chain showed up just a few times. Its antigen is undetermined. Looked up from germline, CDR1 is SGHRS and CDR2 is YFSETQ. The CDR3 runs to 16 residues. Trimming removed 1 base from V and 8 bases from J; junction bases left unmatched: 8. The investigators amplified TCR beta CDR3 regions from RNA transcripts. The HTBI set primed first-round TCR CDR3 RT-PCR. MiXCR, applied by TCRdb to the multiplex PCR reads, yields one record per CDR3 protein. The repertoire holds 350,000 to 400,000 distinct CDR3 sequences, about 15% seen once, with about 30% in the top ten. This sample is drawn from a study of T cells in Graves' hyperthyroidism and ophthalmopathy. Study-wide results and caveats: Blood held most thyroid clonotypes expanded above 0.001 frequency.

Hyperthyroidism was newly diagnosed in patients aged 18 to 65 (duration under 2 months). Cells are PBMCs isolated from 10 ml of fresh blood. Specimen: blood. The sequence came from a woman in her 30s with Graves' hyperthyroidism. The chain carries TRBV5-1 and TRBJ2-1; 11 positions match TRBD2. DNA of the CDR3: TGCGCCAGCAGCTTGAACCCTAGCGGGAGGTTGGATGAGCAGTTCTTC. It is translated as CASSLNPSGRLDEQFF.